A single sample is the source of the 2 T cell receptor beta chains below, sequenced in a study of OX40 agonist ivuxolimab in advanced cancers. Data came from immunoSEQ multiplex PCR; TCRdb stores just in-frame clones and leaves some out. Altogether 95,000 to 150,000 clones are present, 85% to 95% being singletons, with the ten largest covering 0.15% to 0.17%. The specimen was CD4+ or CD8+ T cells sorted from blood, collected in a trial of the OX40 agonist ivuxolimab. Receptors originate from an adult with an advanced solid tumor such as melanoma, head and neck, liver or kidney cancer.

The chain uses TRBV19 and TRBJ1-4, with D uncertain. The V and J ends lost 5 bases and 7 bases respectively, with 20 bases between them. Germline loops: CDR1 LNHDA, CDR2 SQIVND (reference sequence). The CDR3 runs to 16 residues. Here the CDR3 DNA reads TGTGCCAGTAGTCCCCGGGCTCCGGGGAGAAGTGAAAAACTGTTTTTT. Translated: CASSPRAPGRSEKLFF.

The chain recombines TRBV7-2 with TRBJ2-3, with 8 bases lining up with TRBD1. The CDR3 is 16 residues long. J lost 0 bases, V lost 0 bases, and 2 bases had no gene match. Germline CDR1 SGHTA, CDR2 FQGNSA. In nucleotides, the CDR3 is TGTGCCAGCAGCTTAGCAGGGACAGGAAGCACAGATACGCAGTATTTT. This gives the protein CASSLAGTGSTDTQYF.